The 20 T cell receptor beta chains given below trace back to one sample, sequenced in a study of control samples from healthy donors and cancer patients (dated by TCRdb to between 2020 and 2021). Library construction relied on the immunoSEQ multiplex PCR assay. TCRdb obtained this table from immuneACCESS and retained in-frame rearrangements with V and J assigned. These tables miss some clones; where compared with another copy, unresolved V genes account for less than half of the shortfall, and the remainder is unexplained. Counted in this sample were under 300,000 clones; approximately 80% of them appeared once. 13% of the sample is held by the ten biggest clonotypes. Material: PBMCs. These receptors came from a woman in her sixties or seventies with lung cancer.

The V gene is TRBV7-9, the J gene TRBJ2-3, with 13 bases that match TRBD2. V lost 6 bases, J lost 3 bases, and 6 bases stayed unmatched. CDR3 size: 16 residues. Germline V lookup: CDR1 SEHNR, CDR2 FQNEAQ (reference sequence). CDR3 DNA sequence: TGTGCCAGCAGATCACTAGCGGGGGGGCCAACAGATACGCAGTATTTT. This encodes CASRSLAGGPTDTQYF.

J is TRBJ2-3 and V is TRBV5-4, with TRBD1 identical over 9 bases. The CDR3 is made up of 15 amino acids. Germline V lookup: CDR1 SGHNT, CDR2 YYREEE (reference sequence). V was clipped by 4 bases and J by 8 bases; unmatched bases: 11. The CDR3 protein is CASSAGTGRLATQYF. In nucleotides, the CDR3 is TGTGCCAGCAGCGCAGGGACAGGGAGATTGGCTACGCAGTATTTT.

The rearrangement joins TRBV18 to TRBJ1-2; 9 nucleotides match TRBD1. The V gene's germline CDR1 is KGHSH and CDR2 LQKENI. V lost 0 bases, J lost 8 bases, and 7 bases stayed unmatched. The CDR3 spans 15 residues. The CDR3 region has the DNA TGTGCCAGCTCACCACCGGGGGACAGGGTCCGAGGCTACACCTTC. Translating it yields CASSPPGDRVRGYTF.

CDR3 sequence: CASSPREDFSGNTIYF. CDR3 nucleotide sequence: TGTGCCAGCAGCCCCAGGGAGGACTTCTCTGGAAACACCATATATTTT. V usage is TRBV4-2 and J usage is TRBJ1-3; a possible D gene is TRBD1 (5 bases). The CDR3 covers 16 residues. Germline V gene sequence: CDR1 LGHNA, CDR2 YNFKEQ. The V end was cut by 4 bases, the J end by 0 bases, with 13 bases between.

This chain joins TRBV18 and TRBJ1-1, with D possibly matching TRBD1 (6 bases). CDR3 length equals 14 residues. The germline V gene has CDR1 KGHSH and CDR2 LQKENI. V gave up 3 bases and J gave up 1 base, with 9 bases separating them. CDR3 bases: TGTGCCAGCTCACCTGACAGGAGGAACACTGAAGCTTTCTTT. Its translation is CASSPDRRNTEAFF. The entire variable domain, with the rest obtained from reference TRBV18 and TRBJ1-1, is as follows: NAGVMQNPRHLVRRRGQEARLRCSPMKGHSHVYWYRQLPEEGLKFMVYLQKENIIDESGMPKERFSAEFPKEGPSILRIQQVVRGDSAAYFCASSPDRRNTEAFFGQGTRLTVV.

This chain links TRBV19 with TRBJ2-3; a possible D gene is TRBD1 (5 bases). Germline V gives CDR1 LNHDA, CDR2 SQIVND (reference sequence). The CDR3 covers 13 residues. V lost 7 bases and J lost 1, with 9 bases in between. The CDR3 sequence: CASTQGGTDTQYF. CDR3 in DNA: TGTGCCAGTACCCAGGGTGGCACAGATACGCAGTATTTT.

For the CDR3, the DNA is TGTGCCACCAGCGCTTACGGCGGGGAGCTGTTTTTT. Its translation is CATSAYGGELFF. The rearrangement links TRBV24-1 to TRBJ2-2; D remains ambiguous. The CDR3 is made up of 12 amino acids. CDR1 KGHDR and CDR2 SFDVKD come from the germline V gene. Between the trimmed V and J ends, which lost 7 bases and 7 bases, there was a span of 9 bases.

In DNA, the CDR3 is TGTGCCAGCAGTGAAGGGGGCAGGCGGAACCACTATGGCTACACCTTC. Protein product: CASSEGGRRNHYGYTF. The chain links TRBV2 to TRBJ1-2, with D perhaps matching TRBD1 (5 bases). Germline CDR1 SNHLY, CDR2 FYNNEI. This CDR3 is built from 16 residues. V was cut by 1 base and J by 3 bases, with 15 bases left in between.

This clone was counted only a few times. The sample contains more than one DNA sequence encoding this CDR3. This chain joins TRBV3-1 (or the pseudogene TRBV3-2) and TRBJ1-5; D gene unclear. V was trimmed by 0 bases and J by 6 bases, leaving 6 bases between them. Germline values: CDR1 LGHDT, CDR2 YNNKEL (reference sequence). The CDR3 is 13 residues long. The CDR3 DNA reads TGTGCCAGCAGCCAAGATCGGGCTCAGCCCCAGCATTTT. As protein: CASSQDRAQPQHF.

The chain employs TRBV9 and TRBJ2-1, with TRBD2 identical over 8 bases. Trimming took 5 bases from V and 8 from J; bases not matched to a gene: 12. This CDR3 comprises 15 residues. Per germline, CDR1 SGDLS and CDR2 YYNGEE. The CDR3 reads CASSYSGDPYDEQFF. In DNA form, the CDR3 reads TGTGCCAGCAGTTATAGCGGGGATCCCTATGATGAGCAGTTCTTC.

The CDR3 bases are TGCGCCAGCTGGCGTGGACAGTTCTTGAACACTGAAGCTTTCTTT. This gives the protein CASWRGQFLNTEAFF. The V and J genes are TRBV10-2 and TRBJ1-1, with D possibly being TRBD1 (6 bases). The CDR3 runs 15 residues. V lost 8 bases and J lost 0, with 16 bases in between. Germline loops: CDR1 WSHSY, CDR2 SAAADI.

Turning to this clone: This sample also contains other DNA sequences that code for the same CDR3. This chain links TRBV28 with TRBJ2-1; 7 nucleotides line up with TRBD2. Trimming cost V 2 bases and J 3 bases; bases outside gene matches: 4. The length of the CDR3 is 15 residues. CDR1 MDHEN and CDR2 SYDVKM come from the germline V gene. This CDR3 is CASSLGGRVYNEQFF. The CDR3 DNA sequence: TGTGCCAGCAGTTTAGGCGGGAGAGTCTACAATGAGCAGTTCTTC.

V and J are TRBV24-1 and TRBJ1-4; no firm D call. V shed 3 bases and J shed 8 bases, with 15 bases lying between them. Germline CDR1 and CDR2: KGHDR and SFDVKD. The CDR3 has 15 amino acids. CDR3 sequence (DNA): TGTGCCACCAGTGATCCAACACTAGGTCGGGAAAAACTGTTTTTT. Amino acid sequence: CATSDPTLGREKLFF.

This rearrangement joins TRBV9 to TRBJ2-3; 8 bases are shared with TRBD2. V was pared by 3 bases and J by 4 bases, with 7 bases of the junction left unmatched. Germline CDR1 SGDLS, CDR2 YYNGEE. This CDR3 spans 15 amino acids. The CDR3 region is CASSAGLVMADTQYF. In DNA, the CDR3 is TGTGCCAGCAGCGCGGGACTAGTCATGGCAGATACGCAGTATTTT.

The CDR3 loop reads CASSQQGSTDAEAFF. The CDR3 DNA follows: TGTGCCAGCAGCCAACAGGGGTCCACCGACGCTGAAGCTTTCTTT. This rearrangement joins TRBV3-1 (or the pseudogene TRBV3-2) to TRBJ1-1; perhaps TRBD1 as D (6 bases). This CDR3 has 15 residues. Per the germline V gene, CDR1 is LGHDT and CDR2 is YNNKEL (reference sequence). V lost 2 bases, J lost 6 bases, and 16 bases lay in between.

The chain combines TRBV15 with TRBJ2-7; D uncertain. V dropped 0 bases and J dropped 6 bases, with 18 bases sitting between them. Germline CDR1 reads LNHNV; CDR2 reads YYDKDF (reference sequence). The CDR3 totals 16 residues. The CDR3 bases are TGTGCCACCAGCAGAGATTTGGCCGAAGGGAAGAGCGAGCAGTACTTC. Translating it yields CATSRDLAEGKSEQYF.

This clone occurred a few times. The CDR3 sequence is CASSLERSIQHF. Here the CDR3 DNA reads TGTGCCAGCAGTTTAGAACGGTCGATCCAGCATTTT. The chain is built from TRBV12-3 or TRBV12-4 and TRBJ1-5; D is uncertain. The length of the CDR3 is 12 residues. V lost 1 base and J lost 12, with 10 bases in between.

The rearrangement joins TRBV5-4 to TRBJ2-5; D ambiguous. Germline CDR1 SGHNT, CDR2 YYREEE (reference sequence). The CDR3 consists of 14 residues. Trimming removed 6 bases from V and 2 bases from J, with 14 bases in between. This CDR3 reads CASNSDGLQETQYF. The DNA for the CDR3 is TGTGCCAGCAACTCGGACGGGTTGCAAGAGACCCAGTACTTC.

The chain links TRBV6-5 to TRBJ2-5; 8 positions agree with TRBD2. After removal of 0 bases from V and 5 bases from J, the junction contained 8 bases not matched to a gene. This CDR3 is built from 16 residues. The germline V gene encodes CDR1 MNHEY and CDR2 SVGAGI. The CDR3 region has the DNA TGTGCCAGCAGTTACTCCGAGCGGGAGAGGAGGGAGACCCAGTACTTC. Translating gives CASSYSERERRETQYF.

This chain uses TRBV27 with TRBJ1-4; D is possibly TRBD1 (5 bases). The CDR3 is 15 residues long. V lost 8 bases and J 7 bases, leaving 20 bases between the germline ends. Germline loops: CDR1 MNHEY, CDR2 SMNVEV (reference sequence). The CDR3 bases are TGTGCCAGCTCGAGGGGTGGGGGGGTTGGTGAAAAACTGTTTTTT. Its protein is CASSRGGGVGEKLFF.